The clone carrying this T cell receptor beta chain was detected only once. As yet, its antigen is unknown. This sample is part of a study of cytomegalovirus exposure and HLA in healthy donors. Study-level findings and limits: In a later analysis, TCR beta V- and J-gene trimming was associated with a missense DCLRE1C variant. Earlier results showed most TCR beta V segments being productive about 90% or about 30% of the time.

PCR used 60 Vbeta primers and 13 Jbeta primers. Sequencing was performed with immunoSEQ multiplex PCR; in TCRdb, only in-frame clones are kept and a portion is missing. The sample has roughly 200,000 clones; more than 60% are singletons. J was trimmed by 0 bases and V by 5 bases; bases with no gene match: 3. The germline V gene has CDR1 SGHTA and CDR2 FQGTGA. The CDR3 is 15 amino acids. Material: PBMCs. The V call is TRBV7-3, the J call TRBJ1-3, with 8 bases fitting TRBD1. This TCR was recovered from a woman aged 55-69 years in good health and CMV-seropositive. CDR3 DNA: TGTGCCAGCAGCCTCGACAGGGGCTCTGGAAACACCATATATTTT. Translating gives CASSLDRGSGNTIYF.